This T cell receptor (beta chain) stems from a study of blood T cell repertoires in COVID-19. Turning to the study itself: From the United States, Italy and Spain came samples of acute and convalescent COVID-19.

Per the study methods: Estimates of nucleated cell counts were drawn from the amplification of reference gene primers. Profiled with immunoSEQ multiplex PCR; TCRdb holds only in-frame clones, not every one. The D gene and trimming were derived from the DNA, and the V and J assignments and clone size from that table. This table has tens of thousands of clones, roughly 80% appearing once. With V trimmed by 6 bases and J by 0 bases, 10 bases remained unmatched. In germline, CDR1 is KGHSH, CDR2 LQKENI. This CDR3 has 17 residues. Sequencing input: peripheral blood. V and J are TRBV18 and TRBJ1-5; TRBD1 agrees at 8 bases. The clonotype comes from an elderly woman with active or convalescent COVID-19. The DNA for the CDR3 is TGTGCCAGCTCCGGTAATCAGGGGGCGAGTAGCAATCAGCCCCAGCATTTT. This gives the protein CASSGNQGASSNQPQHF.